Each of the 28 T cell receptor beta chains below was sequenced from the same sample in a study of cytomegalovirus exposure and HLA in healthy donors. It was with 60 Vbeta and 13 Jbeta primers that the PCR ran. Generated by immunoSEQ multiplex PCR, the TCRdb table keeps only in-frame clones and is missing some. The table lists about 160,000 clones, roughly 82% of them singletons. Sample: PBMCs. These receptors came from a girl between 5 and 17 years old in good health and CMV-seropositive.

The CDR3 DNA is TGTGCCAGCGGGACTAGCGGGGACAATGAGCAGTTCTTC. Encoded protein: CASGTSGDNEQFF. The rearrangement uses TRBV6-6 and TRBJ2-1; 13 nucleotides agree with TRBD2. The V gene's germline CDR1 is MNHNY and CDR2 SVGAGI (reference sequence). The V segment lost 8 bases and the J segment 5 bases; nucleotides outside the gene matches: 0. CDR3 length: 13 amino acids.

V is TRBV27 and J is TRBJ2-5; TRBD2 matches 15 bases. CDR1 and CDR2 (germline): MNHEY, SMNVEV (reference sequence). The CDR3 spans 18 residues. J gave up 2 bases and V 2 bases, and 6 bases lay outside the gene matches. CDR3 amino acids: CASSLRRTSGGGQETQYF. The DNA for the CDR3 is TGTGCCAGCAGTTTACGGAGGACTAGCGGGGGGGGTCAAGAGACCCAGTACTTC.

The V call is TRBV27, the J call TRBJ1-2; possibly TRBD1 for D (6 bases). The CDR3 covers 17 residues. Trimming took off 5 bases at V and 3 bases at J, with 22 bases between the two ends. Germline CDR1 reads MNHEY; CDR2 reads SMNVEV (reference sequence). CDR3 sequence: CASSPTLGAGLYYGYTF. The CDR3 DNA follows: TGTGCCAGCAGTCCCACCTTGGGGGCAGGGCTTTACTATGGCTACACCTTC.

The V and J genes are TRBV29-1 and TRBJ2-7; perhaps TRBD1 as D (5 bases). CDR3 size: 12 residues. Germline V gene sequence: CDR1 SQVTM, CDR2 ANQGSEA. V dropped 2 bases and J dropped 6 bases, with 11 bases sitting between them. The chain's CDR3 is CSVEQGSLEQYF. The DNA of the CDR3 is TGCAGCGTTGAACAGGGATCCCTCGAGCAGTACTTC.

This sequence joins TRBV27 and TRBJ2-7; no firm D call. CDR1 and CDR2 (germline): MNHEY, SMNVEV (reference sequence). The CDR3 is 13 residues long. Trimming removed 2 bases from V and 5 bases from J, with 10 bases in between. The CDR3 protein is CASSLLYEDEQYF. For the CDR3, the DNA is TGTGCCAGCAGTTTACTGTACGAGGACGAGCAGTACTTC.

The rearrangement joins TRBV2 to TRBJ2-1, with 7 bases lining up with TRBD1. The ends lost 6 bases at V and 0 bases at J; junction bases unmatched: 2. CDR1 is SNHLY, CDR2 FYNNEI, per germline. The CDR3 runs 14 residues. CDR3: CASRGGSSYNEQFF. The CDR3 DNA sequence: TGTGCCAGCAGAGGGGGCAGCTCCTACAATGAGCAGTTCTTC.

This chain joins TRBV10-2 and TRBJ1-2; 8 bases map to TRBD1. The CDR3 sequence is 14 residues long. The germline V gene encodes CDR1 WSHSY and CDR2 SAAADI. The ends lost 6 bases at V and 3 bases at J; junction bases unmatched: 6. CDR3 protein: CASRGTGGDYGYTF. The CDR3 DNA reads TGCGCCAGCAGAGGGACAGGAGGTGACTATGGCTACACCTTC.

This clone appeared once. V is TRBV9 and J is TRBJ2-3; 10 bases map to TRBD1. The CDR3 extends over 14 amino acids. Trimming cost V 3 bases and J 5 bases; bases outside gene matches: 3. In germline, CDR1 is SGDLS, CDR2 YYNGEE. The CDR3 here is CASSGGQGEDTQYF. CDR3 nucleotide sequence: TGTGCCAGCAGCGGCGGACAGGGGGAAGATACGCAGTATTTT.

This chain connects TRBV28 to TRBJ2-3; weak D call: TRBD2 (6 bases). The CDR3 length is 15 residues. V dropped 7 bases and J dropped 2 bases, with 16 bases sitting between them. Germline assignment: CDR1 MDHEN and CDR2 SYDVKM. This chain's CDR3 is CASIRNGGATDTQYF. The CDR3 DNA follows: TGTGCCAGCATCAGAAACGGCGGGGCCACAGATACGCAGTATTTT.

The chain recombines TRBV5-1 with TRBJ2-3; 7 bases are a match to TRBD2. There are 16 residues in the CDR3. The V and J ends lost 0 bases and 0 bases, in that order; junction bases with no gene match: 4. Germline CDR1 SGHRS, CDR2 YFSETQ. The CDR3 DNA sequence: TGCGCCAGCAGCTTGGTAGGCGGGGGAAGCACAGATACGCAGTATTTT. Its protein is CASSLVGGGSTDTQYF.

This sequence joins TRBV28 and TRBJ1-2, with TRBD1 identical over 7 bases. The CDR3 is made up of 14 amino acids. Germline V lookup: CDR1 MDHEN, CDR2 SYDVKM. J lost 3 bases, V lost 7 bases, and 8 bases had no gene match. CDR3 protein: CASMRGRGDYGYTF. CDR3 bases: TGTGCCAGCATGAGGGGGCGGGGGGACTATGGCTACACCTTC.

V usage is TRBV5-1 and J usage is TRBJ1-1, with D unclear. The germline CDR1 and CDR2 sequences are SGHRS and YFSETQ. The length of the CDR3 is 14 residues. With 0 bases removed from V and 2 bases from J, the gap between germline ends came to 8 bases. The DNA for the CDR3 is TGCGCCAGCAGCTTGGCCAACAGTAACACTGAAGCTTTCTTT. Protein: CASSLANSNTEAFF.

In DNA form, the CDR3 reads TGTGCCAGCAGTTTTACGACAGCCTCTGGAAACACCATATATTTT. Protein product: CASSFTTASGNTIYF. The gene calls are TRBV11-2 and TRBJ1-3; perhaps TRBD1 as D (5 bases). CDR1 and CDR2 from the germline V gene are SGHAT and FQNNGV. Trimming stripped 6 bases from V and 0 bases from J, with 12 bases between. CDR3 size: 15 residues.

The J gene is TRBJ1-6, the V gene TRBV27; the D is unclear. In germline, CDR1 is MNHEY, CDR2 SMNVEV (reference sequence). V was shortened by 2 bases and J by 5 bases, with 7 bases between the two germline ends. The CDR3 spans 14 residues. The CDR3 sequence is CASSLRVHNSPLHF. Here the CDR3 DNA reads TGTGCCAGCAGTTTACGGGTTCATAATTCACCCCTCCACTTT.

The chain has TRBV4-3 and TRBJ1-2; unclear D gene. Germline values: CDR1 LGHNA, CDR2 YSLEER. V was clipped by 0 bases and J by 2 bases, with 22 bases between them. The CDR3 length is 19 residues. The CDR3 sequence: CASSQEYLPAGGRNYGYTF. CDR3 coding DNA: TGCGCCAGCAGCCAAGAGTATCTCCCGGCGGGAGGGAGGAACTATGGCTACACCTTC.

The CDR3 protein is CASSLTQLALGSYNEQFF. The CDR3 nucleotides are TGCGCCAGCAGCTTGACACAACTAGCCTTAGGATCCTACAATGAGCAGTTCTTC. The chain links TRBV5-1 to TRBJ2-1; tentatively, D is TRBD2 (6 bases). Germline CDR1 reads SGHRS; CDR2 reads YFSETQ. The CDR3 has 18 residues. Trimming cost V 1 base and J 1 base, with 18 bases left between them.

J is TRBJ2-7 and V is TRBV15; TRBD1 matches 9 bases. The CDR3 consists of 15 residues. The V and J ends lost 1 base and 4 bases, in that order; junction bases with no gene match: 5. CDR1 is LNHNV, CDR2 YYDKDF, per germline (reference sequence). For the CDR3, the DNA is TGTGCCACCAGCAGAGTCTCGGGACAGGGTTACGAGCAGTACTTC. It codes for CATSRVSGQGYEQYF.

This clone was detected a few times. The chain carries TRBV4-1 and TRBJ1-2; D unresolved. V gave up 3 bases and J gave up 4 bases, with 6 bases separating them. The germline gives CDR1 MGHRA, CDR2 YSYEKL. The CDR3 totals 12 residues. The CDR3 bases are TGCGCCAGCAGCCAGGAGGGCTATGGCTACACCTTC. Translating gives CASSQEGYGYTF.

V and J are TRBV5-1 and TRBJ2-3; D perhaps matches TRBD2 (5 bases). Deletions cut 0 bases from V and 2 bases from J, with 10 bases between. Germline loops: CDR1 SGHRS, CDR2 YFSETQ. The CDR3 has 15 amino acids. The CDR3 DNA is TGCGCCAGCAGCTTGGCCCCCGGGGACACAGATACGCAGTATTTT. As protein: CASSLAPGDTDTQYF.

The V call is TRBV6-1, the J call TRBJ2-2; possible D gene TRBD2, 6 bases. The CDR3 has 15 residues. The ends were cut back, 4 bases at V and 9 bases at J, with 18 bases in the middle. Germline assignment: CDR1 MNHNS and CDR2 SASEGT. The CDR3 sequence: CASSVRRGDFWELFF. DNA of the CDR3: TGTGCCAGCAGTGTACGGCGGGGAGACTTTTGGGAGCTGTTTTTT.

The chain carries TRBV21-1 and TRBJ1-1. TRBV21-1 is recorded as a pseudogene. The CDR3 is 15 residues long. The CDR3 here is CAGPRLPREDTEAFF. The CDR3 DNA reads as TGTGCCGGCCCCCGCCTCCCTAGGGAGGACACTGAAGCTTTCTTT.

The chain joins TRBV6-1 to TRBJ1-2, with TRBD1 as a possible D gene (6 bases). Germline V gene lookup returns CDR1 MNHNS and CDR2 SASEGT. The CDR3 consists of 12 residues. Trimming stripped 8 bases from V and 1 base from J, with 8 bases between. CDR3 nucleotide sequence: TGTGCCAGCGAACAGGGTAACTATGGCTACACCTTC. Its translation is CASEQGNYGYTF.

This chain connects TRBV9 to TRBJ2-5; D is undetermined. The germline V and J ends were trimmed by 0 bases and 2 bases, with 8 bases remaining between them. This CDR3 contains 14 residues. The germline V gene has CDR1 SGDLS and CDR2 YYNGEE. The CDR3 loop is CASSVGAFQETQYF. The CDR3 DNA reads TGTGCCAGCAGCGTAGGGGCCTTTCAAGAGACCCAGTACTTC.

V is TRBV13 and J is TRBJ1-2, with TRBD1 matching over 8 bases. This CDR3 region has 15 residues. Losses at the gene ends were 2 bases for V and 2 bases for J; bases not matched to a gene: 4. Germline CDR1 PRHDT, CDR2 FYEKMQ (reference sequence). The DNA for the CDR3 is TGTGCCAGCAGCTTACAGGGGGACAGGAACTATGGCTACACCTTC. Translating gives CASSLQGDRNYGYTF. Full variable domain (missing parts from reference TRBV13 and TRBJ1-2): AAGVIQSPRHLIKEKRETATLKCYPIPRHDTVYWYQQGPGQDPQFLISFYEKMQSDKGSIPDRFSAQQFSDYHSELNMSSLELGDSALYFCASSLQGDRNYGYTFGSGTRLTVV.

The V and J genes are TRBV27 and TRBJ2-1, with 10 bases lining up with TRBD2. After removal of 7 bases from V and 10 bases from J, the junction contained 10 bases not matched to a gene. This CDR3 contains 14 residues. Germline V gene lookup returns CDR1 MNHEY and CDR2 SMNVEV (reference sequence). The CDR3 DNA sequence: TGTGCCAGCAATCCCAGCGGGAGGGCCTACGAGCAGTTCTTC. Protein sequence: CASNPSGRAYEQFF.

The genes are TRBV19 and TRBJ2-1; TRBD2 matches 7 bases. V was clipped by 9 bases and J by 13 bases; unmatched bases: 12. The germline V gene has CDR1 LNHDA and CDR2 SQIVND (reference sequence). The CDR3 contains 12 residues. CDR3 sequence (DNA): TGTGCCAGCCTAGCCATCCCGGGACTACAGTTCTTC. Translation: CASLAIPGLQFF.

In this sample, this clone turned up once. The rearrangement uses TRBV6-5 and TRBJ1-1; D perhaps matches TRBD1 (5 bases). The CDR3 has 15 residues. Germline V CDR1 and CDR2: MNHEY, SVGAGI. V was cut by 0 bases and J by 5 bases, with 13 bases left in between. The CDR3 DNA follows: TGTGCCAGCAGTTACTCGGCAGGGCAGGAGACTGAAGCTTTCTTT. This encodes CASSYSAGQETEAFF.

J is TRBJ1-2 and V is TRBV29-1, with D possibly being TRBD1 (6 bases). V gave up 6 bases and J gave up 4 bases, with 24 bases separating them. The CDR3 length is 16 residues. From germline, CDR1 is SQVTM and CDR2 ANQGSEA. The CDR3 protein is CSVTGGALTWGYGYTF. CDR3 sequence (DNA): TGCAGCGTCACGGGGGGGGCTCTTACTTGGGGCTATGGCTACACCTTC.